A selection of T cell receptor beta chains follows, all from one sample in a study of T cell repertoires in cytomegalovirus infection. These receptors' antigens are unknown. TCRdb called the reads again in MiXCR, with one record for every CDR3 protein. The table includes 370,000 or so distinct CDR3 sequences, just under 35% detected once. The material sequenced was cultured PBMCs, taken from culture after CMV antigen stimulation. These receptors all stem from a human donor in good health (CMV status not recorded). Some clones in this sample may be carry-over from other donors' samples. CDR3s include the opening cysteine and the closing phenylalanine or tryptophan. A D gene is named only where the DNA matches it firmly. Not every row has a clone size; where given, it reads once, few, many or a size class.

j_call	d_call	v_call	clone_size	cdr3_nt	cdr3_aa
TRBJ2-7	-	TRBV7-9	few	TGTGCCAGCAGCTTAACCGGGACGATCTACGAGCAGTACTTC	CASSLTGTIYEQYF
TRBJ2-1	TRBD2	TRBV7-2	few	TGTGCCAGCAGCTCTACAGCGGGAGGGGGTTCGGGTGAGCAGTTCTTC	CASSSTAGGGSGEQFF
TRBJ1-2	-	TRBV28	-	TGTGCCAGCAGTTCGAACCCGGGGTATGGCTACACCTTC	CASSSNPGYGYTF
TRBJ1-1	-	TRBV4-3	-	TGCGCCAGCAGCCAAGAACGACGAGGAGGGACCACTGAAGCTTTCTTT	CASSQERRGGTTEAFF
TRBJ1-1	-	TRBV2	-	TGTGCCACCACCCTCGGTGTGGACACTGAAGCTTTCTTT	CATTLGVDTEAFF
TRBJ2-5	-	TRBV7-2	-	TGTGCCAGCAGCTTAGGGGCGAGATCTGAGACCCAGTACTTC	CASSLGARSETQYF
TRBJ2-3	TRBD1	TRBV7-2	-	TGTGCCAGCAGCTTAGCCGGCGACAGGGGCACAGATACGCAGTATTTT	CASSLAGDRGTDTQYF
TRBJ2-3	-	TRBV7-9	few	TGTGCCAGCAGCTTACAGGAGGTGCTCCCTGGCACAGATACGCAGTATTTT	CASSLQEVLPGTDTQYF
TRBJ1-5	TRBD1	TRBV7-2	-	TGTGCCAGCAGTTCAGGTACGGGACAGGACCATAAGCCCCAGCATTTT	CASSSGTGQDHKPQHF
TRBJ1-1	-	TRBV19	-	TGTGCCAGTAGTACCATCCTCTCCGGCGGGAACACTGAAGCTTTCTTT	CASSTILSGGNTEAFF
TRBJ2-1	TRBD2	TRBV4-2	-	TGTGCCAGCAGCCAAGATTCGGATCGATTGAGCGGGAGGGGGTCTAGGCTCAATGAGCAGTTCTTC	CASSQDSDRLSGRGSRLNEQFF
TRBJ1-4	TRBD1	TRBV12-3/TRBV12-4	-	TGTGCCAGCAGTTCGGGGACAGGGTTAACCGAAAAACTGTTTTTT	CASSSGTGLTEKLFF
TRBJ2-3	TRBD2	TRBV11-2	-	TGTGCCGGCGGACTAGCGGGAGAGGGCGGTACGCAGTATTTT	CAGGLAGEGGTQYF
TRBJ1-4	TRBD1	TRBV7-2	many	TGTGCCAGCAGCGACGGGGGACAGAGTTACGGAAGACTGTTTTTT	CASSDGGQSYGRLFF
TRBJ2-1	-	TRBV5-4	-	TGTGCCAGCAGCTTGTCGGCTGCAAGCTCCTACAATGAGCAGTTCTTC	CASSLSAASSYNEQFF
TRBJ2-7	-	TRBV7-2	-	TGTGCCAGCAGCCCCCGCGAATCCTACGAGCAGTACTTC	CASSPRESYEQYF
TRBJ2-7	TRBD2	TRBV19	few	TGTGCCAGTCGAGTGAGCGGGACTACCTACGAGCAGTACTTC	CASRVSGTTYEQYF
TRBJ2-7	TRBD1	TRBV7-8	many	TGTGCCAGCAGCTTAGGGACAGGGAATGTCTTCGAGCAGTACTTC	CASSLGTGNVFEQYF
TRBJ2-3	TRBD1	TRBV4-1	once	TGCGCCAGCAGCCCCACGACAGGGTCGATAGATACGCAGTATTTT	CASSPTTGSIDTQYF
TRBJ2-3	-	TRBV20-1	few	TGCAGTGCTCTGACCGGGACCCTCAGCACAGATACGCAGTATTTT	CSALTGTLSTDTQYF
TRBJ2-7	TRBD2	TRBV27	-	TGTGCCAGCACCCGGGGACTAGCGGGAGGGTACGAGCAGTACTTC	CASTRGLAGGYEQYF
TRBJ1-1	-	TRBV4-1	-	TGCGCCAGCAGCCAAAGTTTGGGATTCAACACTGAAGCTTTCTTT	CASSQSLGFNTEAFF
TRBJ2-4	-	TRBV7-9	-	TGTGCCAGCAGCTTACGCGGGACAGACATTCAGTACTTC	CASSLRGTDIQYF
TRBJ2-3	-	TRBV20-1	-	TGCAGTGTCCGCTTGGTCTCAGATACGCAGTATTTT	CSVRLVSDTQYF
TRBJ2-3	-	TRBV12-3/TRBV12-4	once	TGTGCCAGCACCCTTGGCACAGATACGCAGTATTTT	CASTLGTDTQYF
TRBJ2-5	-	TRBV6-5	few	TGTGCCTCCCGGCGGCGGGGTCGAGGGGCGAAGACCCAGTACTTC	CASRRRGRGAKTQYF
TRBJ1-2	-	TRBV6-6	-	TGTGCCAGCAGCGGGACCAGGTTCGAGGGAGGTACAGATGGCTACACCTTC	CASSGTRFEGGTDGYTF
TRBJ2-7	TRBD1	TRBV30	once	TGTGCCTCCAGGGGGCGCCTACGCGAGCAGTACTTC	CASRGRLREQYF
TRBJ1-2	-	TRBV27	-	TGTGCCAGCTCTGTAACCCTAAACTATGGCTACACCTTC	CASSVTLNYGYTF
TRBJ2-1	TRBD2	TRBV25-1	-	TGTGCCAGCAGTGAAATAGCGGGAGGAAATGAGCAGTTCTTC	CASSEIAGGNEQFF
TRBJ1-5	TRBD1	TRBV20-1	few	TGCAGTGCTAGGGGGACAGGGGGAGGAAGCAATCAGCCCCAGCATTTT	CSARGTGGGSNQPQHF
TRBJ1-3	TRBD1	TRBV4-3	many	TGCGCCAGCAGCCAAGGCTCGACAGGGTCTGGAAACACCATATATTTT	CASSQGSTGSGNTIYF
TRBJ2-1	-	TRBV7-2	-	TGTGCCAGCTTCTATCTGGGGGACTACAATGAGCAGTTCTTC	CASFYLGDYNEQFF
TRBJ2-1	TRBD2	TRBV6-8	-	TGTGCCAGCAGTTACCAGAGCGGGAGCGAAAACTCCTACAATGAGCAGTTCTTC	CASSYQSGSENSYNEQFF
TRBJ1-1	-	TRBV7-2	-	TGTGCCAGCAGCATTCAGATAGGGACTGAAGCTTTCTTT	CASSIQIGTEAFF
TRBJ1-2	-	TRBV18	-	TGTGCCAGCTCACCTCAAGAAAACTTTAACTATGGCTACACCTTC	CASSPQENFNYGYTF
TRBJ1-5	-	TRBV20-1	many	TGCAGTGCAGAAGATCAGGGTTATCAGCCCCAGCATTTT	CSAEDQGYQPQHF
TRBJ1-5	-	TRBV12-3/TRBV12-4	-	TGTGCCAGCGATTCCGGGGATAATCAGCCCCAGCATTTT	CASDSGDNQPQHF
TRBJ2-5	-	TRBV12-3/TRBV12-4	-	TGTGCCAGCAGTTTCAACGGGGGTGGAGAGACCCAGTACTTC	CASSFNGGGETQYF
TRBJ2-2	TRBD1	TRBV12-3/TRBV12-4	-	TGTGCCAGCAGTTTAAGCGTGGGGACAGGTCCCGGGGAGCTGTTTTTT	CASSLSVGTGPGELFF